The 31 T cell receptor beta chains listed next were all sequenced from one sample in a study of blood T cell repertoires in COVID-19. The method was immunoSEQ multiplex PCR; TCRdb's version includes in-frame clones alone and lacks a portion of them. The sample gives roughly 200,000 clones, around nine tenths of which show up once; approximately 6% is in the top ten. Material for sequencing was peripheral blood. The source is a man in his forties with active or convalescent COVID-19.

The gene calls are TRBV14 and TRBJ1-3, with a possible D match to TRBD1 (6 bases). The CDR3 spans 14 residues. The germline CDR1 and CDR2 sequences are SGHDN and FVKESK. V gave up 6 bases and J gave up 3 bases, with 12 bases separating them. This CDR3 reads CASSAGTNGNTIYF. In nucleotides, the CDR3 is TGTGCCAGCAGTGCCGGGACAAATGGAAACACCATATATTTT. Complete variable domain (other parts from reference TRBV14 and TRBJ1-3): EAGVTQFPSHSVIEKGQTVTLRCDPISGHDNLYWYRRVMGKEIKFLLHFVKESKQDESGMPNNRFLAERTGGTYSTLKVQPAELEDSGVYFCASSAGTNGNTIYFGEGSWLTVV.

V and J are TRBV28 and TRBJ2-5; no reliable D call. In germline, CDR1 is MDHEN, CDR2 SYDVKM. Trimming shortened V by 3 bases and J by 1 base, and 9 bases separated the two germline ends. This CDR3 is built from 14 residues. The CDR3 DNA is TGTGCCAGCAGTTTGTTACTGCTCCAAGAGACCCAGTACTTC. Translated: CASSLLLLQETQYF.

This clone has a single count. Germline and junction disagree at one end, which may indicate a read error. This rearrangement joins TRBV24-1 to TRBJ1-5; a possible D gene is TRBD1 (5 bases). Germline CDR1 and CDR2: KGHDR and SFDVKD. The CDR3 length is 13 residues. The CDR3 sequence: CATSGGGNQPQHF. CDR3 DNA sequence: TGTGCCACAAGTGGCGGGGGGAACCAGCCCCAGCATTTT.

This chain links TRBV11-2 with TRBJ2-7, with no clear D. Trimming shortened V by 2 bases and J by 2 bases, and 10 bases separated the two germline ends. CDR3 size: 14 residues. CDR1 is SGHAT, CDR2 FQNNGV, per germline. CDR3 region: CASSLTAETYEQYF. The CDR3 bases are TGTGCCAGCAGCTTAACCGCGGAAACCTACGAGCAGTACTTC.

The V and J genes are TRBV4-2 and TRBJ2-5; tentative D call: TRBD1 (6 bases). Trimming stripped 4 bases from V and 5 bases from J, with 11 bases between. This CDR3 has 13 residues. Germline CDR1 and CDR2: LGHNA and YNFKEQ. CDR3 in amino acids: CASSRNRVETQYF. Written as DNA, the CDR3 is TGTGCCAGCAGCCGGAACAGGGTTGAGACCCAGTACTTC.

V and J are TRBV3-1 (or the pseudogene TRBV3-2) and TRBJ2-3, with 12 bases aligning to TRBD2. Germline V gene data show CDR1 as LGHDT and CDR2 as YNNKEL (reference sequence). This CDR3 has 16 amino acids. Trimming took 6 bases from V and 4 from J; bases not matched to a gene: 8. CDR3 nucleotide sequence: TGTGCCAGCAGGAGAGACCTAGCGGGAGGGGCAGATACGCAGTATTTT. Its protein is CASRRDLAGGADTQYF.

Written as DNA, the CDR3 is TGCGCCAGCAGGGGGACAGGATTGGTCACCGGGGAGCTGTTTTTT. This translates into CASRGTGLVTGELFF. V and J are TRBV5-1 and TRBJ2-2; 8 bases map to TRBD1. In germline, CDR1 is SGHRS, CDR2 YFSETQ. This CDR3 is built from 15 residues. V lost 5 bases to trimming and J lost 4 bases; unmatched junction nucleotides: 7. Based on the CDR3 plus reference TRBV5-1 and TRBJ2-2, the full variable domain is KAGVTQTPRYLIKTRGQQVTLSCSPISGHRSVSWYQQTPGQGLQFLFEYFSETQRNKGNFPGRFSGRQFSNSRSEMNVSTLELGDSALYLCASRGTGLVTGELFFGEGSRLTVL.

The V and J genes are TRBV7-9 and TRBJ2-3, with D tentatively TRBD2 (7 bases). CDR3 length equals 16 residues. Germline V gives CDR1 SEHNR, CDR2 FQNEAQ (reference sequence). Between the trimmed V and J ends, which lost 6 bases and 6 bases, there was a span of 22 bases. The CDR3 sequence is CASSSVSGGLRDTQYF. CDR3 nucleotides: TGTGCCAGCAGTTCGGTCTCGGGGGGCCTGCGGGATACGCAGTATTTT.

This chain joins TRBV21-1 and TRBJ2-3; the D call of TRBD1 is as the table states it, not checked on the DNA. TRBV21-1 represents a pseudogene. CDR3 size: 15 residues. This CDR3 reads CASNPSGHCTDTQYF. Here the CDR3 DNA reads TGTGCCAGCAACCCGTCGGGACACTGCACAGATACGCAGTATTTT.

The genes are TRBV18 and TRBJ2-3; 14 nucleotides line up with TRBD2. V dropped 6 bases and J dropped 4; count of bases not matched to a gene: 6. This CDR3 has 16 amino acids. CDR1 is KGHSH and CDR2 is LQKENI in the germline V gene. In DNA form, the CDR3 reads TGTGCCAGCTCCGTCGGACTAGCGGGAGGTCCAGATACGCAGTATTTT. Protein product: CASSVGLAGGPDTQYF.

This rearrangement joins TRBV9 to TRBJ2-5; 9 positions match TRBD1. Germline loops: CDR1 SGDLS, CDR2 YYNGEE. V gave up 4 bases and J gave up 2 bases; unmatched junction bases: 3. The length of the CDR3 is 14 residues. CDR3 in amino acids: CASSFGQGQETQYF. In nucleotides, the CDR3 is TGTGCCAGCAGCTTCGGACAGGGGCAAGAGACCCAGTACTTC.

This chain links TRBV28 with TRBJ1-5; 9 bases line up with TRBD1. This CDR3 is built from 15 residues. The V gene end was trimmed by 6 bases and the J gene end by 7 bases; junction bases not matched to a gene: 10. Germline V gives CDR1 MDHEN, CDR2 SYDVKM. The CDR3, as DNA: TGTGCCAGCAGAATCCCGGGACAGGGAGTCCAGCCCCAGCATTTT. Encoded protein: CASRIPGQGVQPQHF. The variable domain in full, with the rest retrieved from reference TRBV28 and TRBJ1-5, is DVKVTQSSRYLVKRTGEKVFLECVQDMDHENMFWYRQDPGLGLRLIYFSYDVKMKEKGDIPEGYSVSREKKERFSLILESASTNQTSMYLCASRIPGQGVQPQHFGDGTRLSIL.

The chain links TRBV19 to TRBJ2-5, with TRBD1 matching over 8 bases. The CDR3 is made up of 16 amino acids. Per the germline V gene, CDR1 is LNHDA and CDR2 is SQIVND (reference sequence). Trimming at V came to 3 bases and at J to 7 bases, leaving 13 bases not matched to a gene. The CDR3 region is CASSIPGAGGMGTQYF. CDR3 DNA sequence: TGTGCCAGTAGTATCCCCGGGGCAGGGGGCATGGGGACCCAGTACTTC.

J is TRBJ1-1 and V is TRBV9; weak D call: TRBD1 (5 bases). The CDR3 is 15 amino acids. CDR1 is SGDLS and CDR2 is YYNGEE in the germline V gene. Trimming cost V 0 bases and J 4 bases, with 13 bases left between them. Here the CDR3 reads CASSVGRGVTTEAFF. The DNA for the CDR3 is TGTGCCAGCAGCGTAGGGCGGGGGGTGACCACTGAAGCTTTCTTT. The entire variable domain, with the rest obtained from reference TRBV9 and TRBJ1-1, is as follows: DSGVTQTPKHLITATGQRVTLRCSPRSGDLSVYWYQQSLDQGLQFLIQYYNGEERAKGNILERFSAQQFPDLHSELNLSSLELGDSALYFCASSVGRGVTTEAFFGQGTRLTVV.

This chain connects TRBV5-1 to TRBJ2-5; TRBD2 matches 10 bases. J was trimmed by 0 bases and V by 2 bases; bases with no gene match: 4. Germline CDR1 and CDR2: SGHRS and YFSETQ. CDR3 length: 16 residues. In DNA, the CDR3 is TGCGCCAGCAGCTTACTAGCGGGGCTGTACCAAGAGACCCAGTACTTC. Translating it yields CASSLLAGLYQETQYF.

The gene calls are TRBV27 and TRBJ1-3, with TRBD1 matching 8 bases. Germline V gene lookup returns CDR1 MNHEY and CDR2 SMNVEV (reference sequence). After removal of 3 bases from V and 4 bases from J, the junction contained 2 bases not matched to a gene. The CDR3 runs 14 residues. CDR3 loop: CASSLTGVGNTIYF. Here the CDR3 DNA reads TGTGCCAGCAGTTTGACAGGGGTAGGAAACACCATATATTTT.

The gene calls are TRBV12-3 or TRBV12-4 and TRBJ2-3; D is undetermined. The CDR3 is 11 amino acids. Trimming removed 3 bases at V and 4 bases at J, with 2 bases between. In DNA form, the CDR3 reads TGTGCCAGCAGTTTCGCAGATACGCAGTATTTT. Translated, it gives CASSFADTQYF.

The chain joins TRBV7-2 to TRBJ2-5, with 11 nucleotides matching TRBD2. The CDR3 covers 16 residues. Germline loops: CDR1 SGHTA, CDR2 FQGNSA. Trimming took 0 bases from V and 6 from J; bases not matched to a gene: 6. The CDR3: CASSLADLAGGQTQYF. The CDR3 nucleotides read TGTGCCAGCAGCTTAGCGGATCTAGCGGGGGGACAGACCCAGTACTTC.

The V and J genes are TRBV7-6 and TRBJ2-7; possible D gene TRBD2, 7 bases. The germline V and J ends were trimmed by 3 bases and 6 bases, with 24 bases remaining between them. Germline assignment: CDR1 SGHVS and CDR2 FNYEAQ. The CDR3 consists of 17 residues. CDR3 sequence (DNA): TGTGCCAGCAGCTTCAAAGGGGGAGGGACATCAGTCGTCGAGCAGTACTTC. Its translation: CASSFKGGGTSVVEQYF.

In regard to this clone: At the DNA level, this CDR3 is encoded by other sequences in the same sample as well. The V and J genes are TRBV6-5 and TRBJ1-5, with D possibly matching TRBD1 (6 bases). CDR3 length: 14 amino acids. The V end lost 6 bases, the J end lost 3 bases, and 12 bases lay between the germline ends. Per germline, CDR1 MNHEY and CDR2 SVGAGI. The CDR3 loop reads CASSSDSSNQPQHF. CDR3 DNA: TGTGCCAGCAGCTCGGACAGCTCCAATCAGCCCCAGCATTTT.

The chain combines TRBV19 with TRBJ1-1; D may be TRBD1 (6 bases). This CDR3 region has 15 residues. Trimming left V 4 bases short and J 0 bases short, with 12 bases between. CDR1 and CDR2 (germline): LNHDA, SQIVND (reference sequence). The CDR3: CASSKDRKMNTEAFF. DNA for the CDR3: TGTGCCAGTAGTAAGGACAGAAAGATGAACACTGAAGCTTTCTTT. Using reference TRBV19 and TRBJ1-1 for the parts outside the CDR3, the full variable domain is DGGITQSPKYLFRKEGQNVTLSCEQNLNHDAMYWYRQDPGQGLRLIYYSQIVNDFQKGDIAEGYSVSREKKESFPLTVTSAQKNPTAFYLCASSKDRKMNTEAFFGQGTRLTVV.

V usage is TRBV27 and J usage is TRBJ1-2; unclear D gene. The germline V and J ends were trimmed by 5 bases and 8 bases, with 21 bases remaining between them. Germline assignment: CDR1 MNHEY and CDR2 SMNVEV (reference sequence). The CDR3 loop spans 15 amino acids. CDR3 DNA sequence: TGTGCCAGCAGTCCCATGCTTGGGAGTACTATCGGCTACACCTTC. It is translated as CASSPMLGSTIGYTF.

V gene TRBV7-9 combines with J gene TRBJ2-1; TRBD2 matches at 9 bases. The length of the CDR3 is 16 residues. V lost 1 base, J lost 10 bases, and 11 bases stayed unmatched. The germline gives CDR1 SEHNR, CDR2 FQNEAQ (reference sequence). CDR3 in DNA: TGTGCCAGCAGCTTAGAAGGACTAGCGACCGCCCCGGAGCAGTTCTTC. Its protein is CASSLEGLATAPEQFF.

CDR3 DNA: TGTGCCAGCAGTTTATCGGCTAGCGGGAGGGCGGGGACCCAGTACTTC. Translating gives CASSLSASGRAGTQYF. The genes are TRBV28 and TRBJ2-5, with 12 bases matching TRBD2. This CDR3 contains 16 residues. V dropped 1 base and J dropped 7; count of bases not matched to a gene: 7. Germline loops: CDR1 MDHEN, CDR2 SYDVKM.

This sequence joins TRBV2 and TRBJ1-2, with D possibly being TRBD1 (5 bases). The CDR3 extends over 13 amino acids. CDR1 and CDR2 from the germline V gene are SNHLY and FYNNEI. V was pared by 5 bases and J by 6 bases, with 13 bases between. CDR3 bases: TGTGCCAGCAGTATAAGACAGATCGATGGCTACACCTTC. Translated: CASSIRQIDGYTF.

J is TRBJ1-6 and V is TRBV9, with 7 bases fitting TRBD1. The CDR3 runs 14 residues. Losses at the gene ends were 3 bases for V and 9 bases for J; bases not matched to a gene: 6. Germline V CDR1 and CDR2: SGDLS, YYNGEE. CDR3 DNA sequence: TGTGCCAGCAGCGCGACAGGGATGGGTTCACCCCTCCACTTT. Translating gives CASSATGMGSPLHF.

The J gene is TRBJ1-2, the V gene TRBV11-2; TRBD1 is a possible D gene (6 bases). The CDR3 has 14 amino acids. Trimming shortened V by 1 base and J by 8 bases, and 14 bases separated the two germline ends. Germline V gene lookup returns CDR1 SGHAT and CDR2 FQNNGV. CDR3 DNA: TGTGCCAGCAGCTTAGGGCAGGGGCGGAGGGGCTACACCTTC. The encoded protein is CASSLGQGRRGYTF.

The rearrangement links TRBV6-1 to TRBJ2-5, with D possibly being TRBD2 (5 bases). Germline V lookup: CDR1 MNHNS, CDR2 SASEGT. V dropped 4 bases and J dropped 5 bases, with 26 bases sitting between them. The CDR3 consists of 18 residues. DNA for the CDR3: TGTGCCAGCAGTGCTACGAGACGCAGTCCCCGGGGTGGCGAGACCCAGTACTTC. Residues: CASSATRRSPRGGETQYF.

The genes are TRBV11-2 and TRBJ2-3; 8 bases agree with TRBD2. Germline CDR1 SGHAT, CDR2 FQNNGV. V was pared by 1 base and J by 0 bases, with 6 bases of the junction left unmatched. The CDR3 consists of 17 residues. The CDR3 DNA is TGTGCCAGCAGCTTAGGGTGGACGGGGGGGAGCACAGATACGCAGTATTTT. The encoded protein is CASSLGWTGGSTDTQYF. The complete variable domain, with remaining parts taken from reference TRBV11-2 and TRBJ2-3, reads EAGVAQSPRYKIIEKRQSVAFWCNPISGHATLYWYQQILGQGPKLLIQFQNNGVVDDSQLPKDRFSAERLKGVDSTLKIQPAKLEDSAVYLCASSLGWTGGSTDTQYFGPGTRLTVL.

The chain employs TRBV19 and TRBJ2-3; 11 bases map to TRBD1. From germline, CDR1 is LNHDA and CDR2 SQIVND (reference sequence). The V gene end was trimmed by 1 base and the J gene end by 8 bases; junction bases not matched to a gene: 8. The CDR3 sequence is 16 residues long. Here the CDR3 DNA reads TGTGCCAGTAGTATAGGACGGACAGGGGGCGTTGTTACGCAGTATTTT. The encoded protein is CASSIGRTGGVVTQYF.

J is TRBJ2-7 and V is TRBV30; 8 nucleotides agree with TRBD1. The CDR3 runs to 14 residues. Germline V lookup: CDR1 GTSNPN, CDR2 SVGIG (reference sequence). Trimming took 4 bases from V and 7 from J; bases not matched to a gene: 12. CDR3 sequence (DNA): TGTGCCTGGATTGACAGGGGCCTTCCCGGGGAGCAGTACTTC. Protein sequence: CAWIDRGLPGEQYF.